This T cell receptor (beta chain) was retrieved from a study of identical twins. Trimming took off 2 bases at V and 2 bases at J, with 18 bases between the two ends. CDR1 and CDR2 from the germline V gene are PRHDT and FYEKMQ (reference sequence). This CDR3 has 17 amino acids. TCRdb reanalysed the 5' RACE reads using MiXCR and keeps one entry per CDR3 protein. The sample has 1.5 million to 2 million distinct CDR3 sequences, under 35% seen once. J is TRBJ1-1 and V is TRBV13; D possibly corresponds to TRBD1 (5 bases). The sequence derives from a newborn girl in good health. The sequenced sample was cord blood. CDR3 sequence (DNA): TGTGCCAGCAGCTTACTAGGCAGGAGGGGTTACAACACTGAAGCTTTCTTT. Amino acid sequence: CASSLLGRRGYNTEAFF.